This TCR beta chain was sequenced in a study of immune heterogeneity within non-small cell lung tumors. On the study more broadly: Histologically, several tumors were squamous cell carcinomas and nine to ten were non-squamous carcinomas. The remaining 1 tumor was not otherwise specified.

This clonotype was counted a few times. Sequence at one end of the junction differs from germline and may be a read error. CDR3 length: 14 residues. Germline assignment: CDR1 SGHRS and CDR2 YFSETQ. TCR beta CDR3 was amplified by multiplex PCR using 32 V and 13 J primers. One entry per CDR3 protein results from TCRdb running MiXCR on the multiplex PCR reads. The table records some 10,000 distinct CDR3 sequences, 25% to 30% of them present only once. The template consisted of bulk tumor genomic DNA, with about 620 ng used per sample. Spaced far apart, several biopsies were taken from each primary tumor during surgery. Curative surgical treatment was performed in patients who had newly diagnosed, untreated non-small cell lung cancer. Every donor was a newly diagnosed non-small cell lung cancer patient having surgery with curative intent.

Sequencing input: lung tumor tissue. J is TRBJ2-7 and V is TRBV5-1, with 8 bases aligning to TRBD2. The TCR was taken from a woman in her sixties with non-small cell lung cancer. CDR3 DNA sequence: TGCGCCAGCAGATGTACTAGCGGCTCCTACGAGCAGTACTTT. Encoded protein: CASRCTSGSYEQYF.